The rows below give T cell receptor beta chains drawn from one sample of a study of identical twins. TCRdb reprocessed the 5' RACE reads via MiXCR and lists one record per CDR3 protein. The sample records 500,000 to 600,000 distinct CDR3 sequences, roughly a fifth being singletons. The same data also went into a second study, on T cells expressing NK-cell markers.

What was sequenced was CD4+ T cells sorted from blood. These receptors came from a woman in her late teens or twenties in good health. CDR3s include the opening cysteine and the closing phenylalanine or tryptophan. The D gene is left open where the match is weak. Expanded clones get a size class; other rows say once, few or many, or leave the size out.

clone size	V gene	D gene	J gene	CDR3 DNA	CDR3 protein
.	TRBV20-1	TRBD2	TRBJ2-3	TGCAGTGCTAATCTAGCGGGAGCGACAGATACGCAGTATTTT	CSANLAGATDTQYF
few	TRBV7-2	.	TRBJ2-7	TGTGCCAGCAGCCGCAGGGGGGCCTCCTACGAGCAGTACTTC	CASSRRGASYEQYF
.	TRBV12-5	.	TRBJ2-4	TGTGCTAGTGGTTTGGTACAGACAACAGGAATAGCCAAAAACATTCAGTACTTC	CASGLVQTTGIAKNIQYF
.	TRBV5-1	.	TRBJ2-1	TGCGCCAGCAGCTTGGGAGGTCGTTACAATGAGCAGTTCTTC	CASSLGGRYNEQFF
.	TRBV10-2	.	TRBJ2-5	TGCGCCAGCGGGACATATCAAGAGACCCAGTACTTC	CASGTYQETQYF
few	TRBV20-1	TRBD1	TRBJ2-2	TGCAGTGCTAGGCCAGGGGGTTTCGGGGAGCTGTTTTTT	CSARPGGFGELFF
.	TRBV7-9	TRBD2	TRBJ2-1	TGTGCCAGCAGCTTAGCCGGACTAGCGGGAGGGCGGAATGAGCAGTTCTTC	CASSLAGLAGGRNEQFF
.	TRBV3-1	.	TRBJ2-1	TGTGCCAGCAGCCAGGGGACATCGAGCTCCTACAATGAGCAGTTCTTC	CASSQGTSSSYNEQFF
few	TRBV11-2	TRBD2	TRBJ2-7	TGTGCCAGCAGCCACCCAGGACTAGGAGACTACGAGCAGTACTTC	CASSHPGLGDYEQYF
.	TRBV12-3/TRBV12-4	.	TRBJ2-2	TGTGCCAGCAGTTTGTTAGGTTCCGGGGAGCTGTTTTTT	CASSLLGSGELFF
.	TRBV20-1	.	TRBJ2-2	TGCAGTGCCGTTTTAGGGGGGAGCGGCGGGGAGCTGTTTTTT	CSAVLGGSGGELFF
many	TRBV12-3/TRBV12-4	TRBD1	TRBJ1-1	TGTGCCAGCAGCCCACAGGGGTTCACTGAAGCTTTCTTT	CASSPQGFTEAFF
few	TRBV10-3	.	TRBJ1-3	TGTGCCATCAGTCCCATTGGAAGGGGAGACCCTGGAAACACCATATATTTT	CAISPIGRGDPGNTIYF
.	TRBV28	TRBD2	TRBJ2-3	TGTGCCACCAGGACTAGCATGCATACGCAGTATTTT	CATRTSMHTQYF
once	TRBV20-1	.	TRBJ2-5	TGCAGTGCTGCCGACCTAACAGAGACCCAGTACTTC	CSAADLTETQYF
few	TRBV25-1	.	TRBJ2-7	TGTGCCAGCAGTGAAACCGGACATATGGGTGAGCAGTACTTC	CASSETGHMGEQYF
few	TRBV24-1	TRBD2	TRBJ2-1	TGTGCCACCAGTGATTTTAGCGGGAGGAAAAACTCCTACAATGAGCAGTTCTTC	CATSDFSGRKNSYNEQFF
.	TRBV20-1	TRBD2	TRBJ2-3	TGCAGTGCTAGAGATCTGGGTAGCGGGAGTGTCGTAGATACGCAGTATTTT	CSARDLGSGSVVDTQYF
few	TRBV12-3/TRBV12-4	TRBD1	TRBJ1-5	TGTGCCAGCAGTTTTAAGGGGGCGCGACAGCCCCAGCATTTT	CASSFKGARQPQHF
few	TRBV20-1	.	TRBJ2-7	TGCAGTGCTAGAGTCCCGACCAGCTACGAGCAGTACTTC	CSARVPTSYEQYF
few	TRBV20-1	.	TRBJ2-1	TGCAGCCCCGGGGTTATGGACGAGCAGTTCTTC	CSPGVMDEQFF
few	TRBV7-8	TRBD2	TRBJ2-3	TGTGCCAGCAGCCCAGGACTAGCGGTACCCTACTCGAACACAGATACGCAGTATTTT	CASSPGLAVPYSNTDTQYF
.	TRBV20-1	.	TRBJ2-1	TGCAGTGCTAGAGCCCTCTCGGCCGCGGGTGAGCAGTTCTTC	CSARALSAAGEQFF
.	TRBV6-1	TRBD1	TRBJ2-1	TGTGCCAGCAGTCAGGGGGTTAACTACAATGAGCAGTTCTTC	CASSQGVNYNEQFF
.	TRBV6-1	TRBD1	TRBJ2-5	TGTGCCAGCAGGCGACAGGGGCTCTGGGAGACCCAGTACTTC	CASRRQGLWETQYF
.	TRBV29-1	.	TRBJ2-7	TGCAGCGCAACAGGGTCTTTCCGGGGGGAGCAGTACTTC	CSATGSFRGEQYF
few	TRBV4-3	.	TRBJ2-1	TGCGCCAGCAGCCGTCGAATCCCGGGTCCCGATGAGCAGTTCTTC	CASSRRIPGPDEQFF
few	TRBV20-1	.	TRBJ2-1	TGCAGTGCTATCCGAGGGAGCTCCTACAATGAGCAGTTCTTC	CSAIRGSSYNEQFF
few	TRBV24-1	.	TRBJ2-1	TGTGCCACCAGTGATTTAACACTAGGGGATGAGCAGTTCTTC	CATSDLTLGDEQFF
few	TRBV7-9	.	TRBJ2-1	TGTGCCAGCAGCACCGTCCCAGATAGTGAGCAGTTCTTC	CASSTVPDSEQFF
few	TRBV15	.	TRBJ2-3	TGTGCCACCAGCAGAGAACCGGTAGTTCCGACAGATACGCAGTATTTT	CATSREPVVPTDTQYF
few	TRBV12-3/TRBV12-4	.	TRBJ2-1	TGTGCCAGCAGTTTTGGAGCGGTGGGGGAGCAGTTCTTC	CASSFGAVGEQFF
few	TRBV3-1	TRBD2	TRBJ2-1	TGTGCCAGCAGCCCCCCGACTAGCGGGAGAGGTGAGCAGTTCTTC	CASSPPTSGRGEQFF
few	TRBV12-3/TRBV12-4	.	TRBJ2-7	TGTGCCAGCAGTTTAACAGAGATCTACGAGCAGTACTTC	CASSLTEIYEQYF
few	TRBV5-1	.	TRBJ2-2	TGCGCCAGCAAGCAGGGAGAAACCGGGGAGCTGTTTTTT	CASKQGETGELFF
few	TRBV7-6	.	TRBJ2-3	TGTGCCAGCAGGGACCAGGGGGGGGAAACAGATACGCAGTATTTT	CASRDQGGETDTQYF
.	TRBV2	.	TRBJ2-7	TGTGCCACCAAGGAGGCTAGCGAGAGCAACGAGCAGTACTTC	CATKEASESNEQYF
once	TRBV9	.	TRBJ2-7	TGTGCCAGCAGCGTAGCTTGGGGGTCCTACGAGCAGTACTTC	CASSVAWGSYEQYF
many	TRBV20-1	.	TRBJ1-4	TGCAGTGCTAGAGGACCTTATAATGAAAAACTGTTTTTT	CSARGPYNEKLFF
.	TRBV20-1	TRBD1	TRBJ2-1	TGCAGTGCTCCGGACAGGGGCACAGTCCATGAGCAGTTCTTC	CSAPDRGTVHEQFF
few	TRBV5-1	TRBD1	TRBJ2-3	TGCGCCAGCAGCTTGGGGGACAGCCGAGATACGCAGTATTTT	CASSLGDSRDTQYF